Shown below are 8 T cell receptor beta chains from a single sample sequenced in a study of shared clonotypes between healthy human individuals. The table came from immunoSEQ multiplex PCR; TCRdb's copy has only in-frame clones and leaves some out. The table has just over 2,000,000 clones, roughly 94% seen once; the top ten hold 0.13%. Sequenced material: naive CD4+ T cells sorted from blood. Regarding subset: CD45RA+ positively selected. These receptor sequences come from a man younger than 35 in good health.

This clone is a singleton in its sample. In DNA, the CDR3 is TGCGCCAGCAGCCAAGATCGGGGACGAGTAGAGTTCTTT. Translation: CASSQDRGRVEFF. V is TRBV4-1 and J is TRBJ1-1, with D maybe TRBD1 (5 bases). Germline V gives CDR1 MGHRA, CDR2 YSYEKL. The V end lost 0 bases, the J end lost 14 bases, and 16 bases lay between the germline ends. This CDR3 is 13 amino acids long.

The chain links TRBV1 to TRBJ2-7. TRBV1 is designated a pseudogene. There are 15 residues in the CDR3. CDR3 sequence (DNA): TGCACCAGCAGCCAAGAAGGGCCGCCCGGCGACGAGCAGTACTTC. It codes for CTSSQEGPPGDEQYF.

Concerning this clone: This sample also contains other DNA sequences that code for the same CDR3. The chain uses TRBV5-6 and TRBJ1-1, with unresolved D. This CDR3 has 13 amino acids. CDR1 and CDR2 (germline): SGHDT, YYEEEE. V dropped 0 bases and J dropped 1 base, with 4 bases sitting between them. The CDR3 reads CASSLAENTEAFF. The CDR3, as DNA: TGTGCCAGCAGCTTGGCTGAGAACACTGAAGCTTTCTTT.

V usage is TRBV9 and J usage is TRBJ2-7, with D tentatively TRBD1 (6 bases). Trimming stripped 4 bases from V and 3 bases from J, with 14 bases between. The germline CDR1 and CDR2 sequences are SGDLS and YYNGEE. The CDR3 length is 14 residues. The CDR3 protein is CASSSTGSSYEQYF. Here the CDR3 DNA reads TGTGCCAGCAGCTCAACAGGGTCAAGCTACGAGCAGTACTTC. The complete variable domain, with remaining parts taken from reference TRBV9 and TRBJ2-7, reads DSGVTQTPKHLITATGQRVTLRCSPRSGDLSVYWYQQSLDQGLQFLIQYYNGEERAKGNILERFSAQQFPDLHSELNLSSLELGDSALYFCASSSTGSSYEQYFGPGTRLTVT.

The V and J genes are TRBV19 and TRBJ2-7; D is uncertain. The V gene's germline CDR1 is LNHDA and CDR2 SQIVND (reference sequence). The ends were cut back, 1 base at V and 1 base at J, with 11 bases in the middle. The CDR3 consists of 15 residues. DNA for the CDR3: TGTGCCAGTAGTATAGGTGTCAGCATTTCCTACGAGCAGTACTTC. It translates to CASSIGVSISYEQYF.

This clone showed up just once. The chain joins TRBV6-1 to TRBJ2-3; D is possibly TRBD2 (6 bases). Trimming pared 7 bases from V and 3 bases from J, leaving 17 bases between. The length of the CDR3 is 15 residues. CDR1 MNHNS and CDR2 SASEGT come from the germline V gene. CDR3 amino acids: CASNPSGLRTDTQYF. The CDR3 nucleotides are TGTGCCAGCAACCCCAGTGGACTACGGACAGATACGCAGTATTTT.

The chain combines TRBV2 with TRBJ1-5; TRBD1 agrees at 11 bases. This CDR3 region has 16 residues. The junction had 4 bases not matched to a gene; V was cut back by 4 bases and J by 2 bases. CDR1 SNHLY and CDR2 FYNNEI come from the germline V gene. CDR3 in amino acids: CASSGGTGGGNQPQHF. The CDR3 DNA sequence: TGTGCCAGCAGTGGAGGGACAGGGGGTGGCAATCAGCCCCAGCATTTT.

The CDR3, as DNA: TGTGCCAGCAGTTCCCCGGGACAGGGTGGCTCCTACGAGCAGTACTTC. Protein product: CASSSPGQGGSYEQYF. The chain couples TRBV28 to TRBJ2-7; 9 bases fit TRBD1. V shed 4 bases, J shed 0 bases, and the junction held 7 bases outside the gene matches. This CDR3 has 16 amino acids. Looked up from germline, CDR1 is MDHEN and CDR2 is SYDVKM.